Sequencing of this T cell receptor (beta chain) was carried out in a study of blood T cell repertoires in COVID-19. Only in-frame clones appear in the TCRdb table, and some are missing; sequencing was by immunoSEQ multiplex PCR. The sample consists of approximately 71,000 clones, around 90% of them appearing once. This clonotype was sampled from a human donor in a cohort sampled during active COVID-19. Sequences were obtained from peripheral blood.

In DNA, the CDR3 is TGTGCCAGCAGGGACCGGAAGCTTACTAGCGGGGACCGCCAAGAGACCCAGTACTTC. It yields the protein CASRDRKLTSGDRQETQYF. The chain couples TRBV2 to TRBJ2-5, with 10 bases fitting TRBD2. The CDR3 is 19 residues long. J was trimmed by 1 base and V by 6 bases; bases with no gene match: 17. The germline CDR1 and CDR2 sequences are SNHLY and FYNNEI. Using reference TRBV2 and TRBJ2-5 for the parts outside the CDR3, the full variable domain is EPEVTQTPSHQVTQMGQEVILRCVPISNHLYFYWYRQILGQKVEFLVSFYNNEISEKSEIFDDQFSVERPDGSNFTLKIRSTKLEDSAMYFCASRDRKLTSGDRQETQYFGPGTRLLVL.